Each of the 31 T cell receptor beta chains below was sequenced from the same sample in a study of blood T cell repertoires in COVID-19. The assay was immunoSEQ multiplex PCR, and TCRdb's table has in-frame clones only and misses some. The table shows approximately 200,000 clones, with 65% to 85% occurring only once. The sample consisted of peripheral blood. These TCRs come from a man in his 60s with active or convalescent COVID-19.

The gene calls are TRBV19 and TRBJ1-1, with D maybe TRBD1 (5 bases). Trimming pared 1 base from V and 0 bases from J, leaving 9 bases between. The CDR3 is 15 residues long. Germline V CDR1 and CDR2: LNHDA, SQIVND (reference sequence). CDR3 sequence reads: CASSIVDSLNTEAFF. In DNA, the CDR3 is TGTGCCAGTAGTATAGTCGACAGTTTGAACACTGAAGCTTTCTTT.

This sequence joins TRBV11-2 and TRBJ2-1; 11 bases map to TRBD2. Trimming took 7 bases from V and 8 from J; bases not matched to a gene: 7. CDR3 length: 14 amino acids. CDR1 SGHAT and CDR2 FQNNGV come from the germline V gene. CDR3 bases: TGTGCCAGCACAGCTAGCGGGAGGAAGGATGAGCAGTTCTTC. Its translation is CASTASGRKDEQFF. Based on the CDR3 plus reference TRBV11-2 and TRBJ2-1, the full variable domain is EAGVAQSPRYKIIEKRQSVAFWCNPISGHATLYWYQQILGQGPKLLIQFQNNGVVDDSQLPKDRFSAERLKGVDSTLKIQPAKLEDSAVYLCASTASGRKDEQFFGPGTRLTVL.

V and J are TRBV19 and TRBJ2-3, with a possible D match to TRBD2 (5 bases). V lost 7 bases and J lost 1, with 6 bases in between. Germline CDR1 reads LNHDA; CDR2 reads SQIVND (reference sequence). CDR3 length equals 12 residues. The CDR3 DNA reads TGTGCCAGTAACGGGGGCACAGATACGCAGTATTTT. Protein: CASNGGTDTQYF.

The J gene is TRBJ1-5, the V gene TRBV5-1; no firm D call. The CDR3 totals 13 residues. Trimming removed 1 base at V and 4 bases at J, with 6 bases between. Per germline, CDR1 SGHRS and CDR2 YFSETQ. The CDR3 nucleotides are TGCGCCAGCAGCTTGACGGTGAATCAGCCCCAGCATTTT. Translating it yields CASSLTVNQPQHF.

V is TRBV2 and J is TRBJ2-5, with a weak D call TRBD1 (7 bases). Germline CDR1 reads SNHLY; CDR2 reads FYNNEI. V was clipped by 6 bases and J by 3 bases, with 17 bases between them. CDR3 length: 15 residues. Here the CDR3 reads CASRLARDSKETQYF. DNA for the CDR3: TGTGCCAGCAGGTTGGCGCGGGACAGCAAAGAGACCCAGTACTTC. The full variable domain, in which reference TRBV2 and TRBJ2-5 provide the parts outside the CDR3, is EPEVTQTPSHQVTQMGQEVILRCVPISNHLYFYWYRQILGQKVEFLVSFYNNEISEKSEIFDDQFSVERPDGSNFTLKIRSTKLEDSAMYFCASRLARDSKETQYFGPGTRLLVL.

The chain links TRBV3-1 (or the pseudogene TRBV3-2) to TRBJ2-4; TRBD2 might be the D (5 bases). Trimming removed 2 bases at V and 9 bases at J, with 14 bases between. This CDR3 has 14 amino acids. Germline V gene sequence: CDR1 LGHDT, CDR2 YNNKEL (reference sequence). This CDR3 reads CASSQPTGSGIQYF. The CDR3 region has the DNA TGTGCCAGCAGCCAACCTACGGGAAGTGGCATTCAGTACTTC.

The chain carries TRBV7-2 and TRBJ2-7; the match to TRBD2 covers 11 bases. The length of the CDR3 is 16 residues. Germline trimming cut 5 bases from V and 6 bases from J; bases unmatched to any gene: 12. CDR1 and CDR2 from the germline V gene are SGHTA and FQGNSA. In DNA form, the CDR3 reads TGTGCCAGCAGCCACCAGTGGGTAGCGGGAGGGTCCGAGCAGTACTTC. Protein product: CASSHQWVAGGSEQYF.

The V gene is TRBV28, the J gene TRBJ1-2; D might be TRBD1 (6 bases). Deletions cut 4 bases from V and 8 bases from J, with 17 bases between. The V gene's germline CDR1 is MDHEN and CDR2 SYDVKM. CDR3 size: 14 residues. The DNA of the CDR3 is TGTGCCAGCAGTTCTCCCGTGACAGGCGGCGGCTACACCTTC. Translated, it gives CASSSPVTGGGYTF.

V gene TRBV6-4 combines with J gene TRBJ2-1, with 8 bases fitting TRBD2. Germline CDR1 MRHNA, CDR2 SNTAGT. The length of the CDR3 is 16 residues. After removal of 0 bases from V and 2 bases from J, the junction contained 3 bases not matched to a gene. In nucleotides, the CDR3 is TGTGCCAGCAGTGACTCGGCCGGGAGGGCCTACAATGAGCAGTTCTTC. Its protein product is CASSDSAGRAYNEQFF.

This clone appeared a single time. The chain employs TRBV7-9 and TRBJ2-3; no clear D gene. The germline gives CDR1 SEHNR, CDR2 FQNEAQ (reference sequence). Trimming took 4 bases from V and 0 from J, leaving 11 bases between them. The CDR3 has 15 residues. CDR3: CASSSRLASTDTQYF. The CDR3 DNA is TGTGCCAGCAGCTCGCGACTGGCTAGCACAGATACGCAGTATTTT.

This chain connects TRBV30 to TRBJ2-5; 8 bases line up with TRBD2. Trimming took 4 bases from V and 5 from J; bases not matched to a gene: 9. The CDR3 loop spans 14 amino acids. The germline gives CDR1 GTSNPN, CDR2 SVGIG (reference sequence). CDR3 nucleotide sequence: TGTGCCTGGAATTTGCGGGGGGAGTTGGAGACCCAGTACTTC. It translates to CAWNLRGELETQYF. The full variable domain, in which reference TRBV30 and TRBJ2-5 provide the parts outside the CDR3, is SQTIHQWPATLVQPVGSPLSLECTVEGTSNPNLYWYRQAAGRGLQLLFYSVGIGQISSEVPQNLSASRPQDRQFILSSKKLLLSDSGFYLCAWNLRGELETQYFGPGTRLLVL.

V and J are TRBV28 and TRBJ1-4, with D possibly matching TRBD1 (5 bases). Germline CDR1 is MDHEN and CDR2 is SYDVKM. The CDR3 totals 14 residues. The germline V and J ends were trimmed by 2 bases and 8 bases, with 12 bases remaining between them. This chain's CDR3 is CASSLLSGWEKLFF. The CDR3 DNA sequence: TGTGCCAGCAGTTTACTGTCAGGGTGGGAAAAACTGTTTTTT.

This clone was seen once. The chain carries TRBV9 and TRBJ2-1; 7 positions match TRBD1. The junction had 6 bases not matched to a gene; V was cut back by 0 bases and J by 0 bases. Germline V CDR1 and CDR2: SGDLS, YYNGEE. This CDR3 region has 17 residues. The CDR3, as DNA: TGTGCCAGCAGCGTAGTGGCAGGGGGTGGCTCCTACAATGAGCAGTTCTTC. The encoded protein is CASSVVAGGGSYNEQFF. Using reference TRBV9 and TRBJ2-1 for the parts outside the CDR3, the full variable domain is DSGVTQTPKHLITATGQRVTLRCSPRSGDLSVYWYQQSLDQGLQFLIQYYNGEERAKGNILERFSAQQFPDLHSELNLSSLELGDSALYFCASSVVAGGGSYNEQFFGPGTRLTVL.

This chain links TRBV4-3 with TRBJ2-3, with 7 positions matching TRBD2. CDR1 and CDR2 from the germline V gene are LGHNA and YSLEER. This CDR3 has 16 residues. Losses at the gene ends were 2 bases for V and 0 bases for J; bases not matched to a gene: 5. The CDR3 region is CASSQSYSGSTDTQYF. For the CDR3, the DNA is TGCGCCAGCAGCCAATCGTATAGCGGGAGCACAGATACGCAGTATTTT.

The rearrangement uses TRBV3-1 (or the pseudogene TRBV3-2) and TRBJ2-2; TRBD2 matches 8 bases. V gave up 3 bases and J gave up 7 bases; unmatched junction bases: 7. The germline V gene encodes CDR1 LGHDT and CDR2 YNNKEL (reference sequence). This CDR3 has 15 amino acids. The DNA for the CDR3 is TGTGCCAGCAGCCAGGCGGGGGGCCGCTACGGGGAGCTGTTTTTT. It yields the protein CASSQAGGRYGELFF.

This sequence joins TRBV19 and TRBJ2-2; tentative D call: TRBD1 (5 bases). From germline, CDR1 is LNHDA and CDR2 SQIVND (reference sequence). The CDR3 covers 13 residues. Trimming left V 4 bases short and J 8 bases short, with 11 bases between. CDR3 sequence reads: CASSSQKGGELFF. The CDR3 nucleotides are TGTGCCAGTAGTAGTCAGAAGGGGGGGGAGCTGTTTTTT.

The CDR3 DNA reads TGTGCCAGCAGCGGCCCGCCTCAAGGACAGGGGTCTGCAACTAATGAAAAACTGTTTTTT. Its translation: CASSGPPQGQGSATNEKLFF. The chain is built from TRBV7-3 and TRBJ1-4; 9 nucleotides match TRBD1. This CDR3 contains 20 residues. CDR1 is SGHTA and CDR2 is FQGTGA in the germline V gene. The ends lost 5 bases at V and 0 bases at J; junction bases unmatched: 16. Variable domain in full (rest from reference TRBV7-3 and TRBJ1-4): GAGVSQTPSNKVTEKGKYVELRCDPISGHTALYWYRQSLGQGPEFLIYFQGTGAADDSGLPNDRFFAVRPEGSVSTLKIQRTERGDSAVYLCASSGPPQGQGSATNEKLFFGSGTQLSVL.

The CDR3 protein is CATSDPGTGGVEQFF. The CDR3 region has the DNA TGTGCCACCAGTGATCCCGGGACAGGGGGCGTTGAGCAGTTCTTC. The chain recombines TRBV24-1 with TRBJ2-1; 12 bases match TRBD1. Trimming cost V 3 bases and J 9 bases; bases outside gene matches: 5. CDR3 length equals 15 residues. The germline V gene encodes CDR1 KGHDR and CDR2 SFDVKD.

V is TRBV5-4 and J is TRBJ2-2; TRBD1 might be the D (5 bases). The V end was cut by 0 bases, the J end by 4 bases, with 10 bases between. This CDR3 contains 15 residues. Looked up from germline, CDR1 is SGHNT and CDR2 is YYREEE (reference sequence). CDR3 sequence reads: CASSLDLQGTGELFF. CDR3 in DNA: TGTGCCAGCAGCTTGGACTTGCAGGGCACCGGGGAGCTGTTTTTT.

This chain connects TRBV13 to TRBJ1-4, with D uncertain. Germline CDR1 reads PRHDT; CDR2 reads FYEKMQ (reference sequence). The CDR3 has 14 amino acids. Trimming stripped 5 bases from V and 12 bases from J, with 19 bases between. The CDR3 DNA reads TGTGCCAGCAGCCGCCGGGGTCTCGACTGGGAACTGTTTTTT. Protein product: CASSRRGLDWELFF.

The rearrangement joins TRBV7-9 to TRBJ2-4; D remains unclear. The CDR3 consists of 18 residues. Germline CDR1 is SEHNR and CDR2 is FQNEAQ (reference sequence). The V and J ends lost 2 bases and 0 bases respectively, with 17 bases between them. The CDR3 is CASSLPLPQVGAKNIQYF. CDR3 coding DNA: TGTGCCAGCAGCTTACCCCTCCCCCAGGTGGGAGCCAAAAACATTCAGTACTTC. Supplemented by reference TRBV7-9 and TRBJ2-4, the full variable domain reads DTGVSQNPRHKITKRGQNVTFRCDPISEHNRLYWYRQTLGQGPEFLTYFQNEAQLEKSRLLSDRFSAERPKGSFSTLEIQRTEQGDSAMYLCASSLPLPQVGAKNIQYFGAGTRLSVL.

The chain has TRBV29-1 and TRBJ1-4; D call uncertain. Per the germline V gene, CDR1 is SQVTM and CDR2 is ANQGSEA. CDR3 length: 13 amino acids. Trimming shortened V by 8 bases and J by 7 bases, and 17 bases separated the two germline ends. Written as DNA, the CDR3 is TGCAGCCCACTCAAGCGACCCCTTGAAAAACTGTTTTTT. Amino acid sequence: CSPLKRPLEKLFF.

In its sample, this clone was seen a few times. The rearrangement links TRBV19 to TRBJ2-7; D unclear. The CDR3 sequence is 12 residues long. Deletions cut 3 bases from V and 7 bases from J, with 10 bases between. The V gene's germline CDR1 is LNHDA and CDR2 SQIVND (reference sequence). This chain's CDR3 is CASSIVGREQYF. CDR3 sequence (DNA): TGTGCCAGTAGTATCGTTGGGCGAGAGCAGTACTTC.

This clone occurred once. The chain combines TRBV6-5 with TRBJ1-6; tentative D call: TRBD1 (6 bases). The CDR3 runs 15 residues. V was shortened by 5 bases and J by 7 bases, with 15 bases between the two germline ends. The germline CDR1 and CDR2 sequences are MNHEY and SVGAGI. The CDR3 sequence is CASSIQQGRNSPLHF. DNA for the CDR3: TGTGCCAGCAGTATCCAACAGGGTCGGAATTCACCCCTCCACTTT.

V and J are TRBV5-1 and TRBJ1-4, with 7 bases identical to TRBD1. CDR1 is SGHRS, CDR2 YFSETQ, per germline. The CDR3 extends over 17 amino acids. The ends lost 4 bases at V and 2 bases at J; junction bases unmatched: 11. The CDR3 DNA reads TGCGCCAGCAGCACACTCCCACAGGGGAGCACTAATGAAAAACTGTTTTTT. Protein: CASSTLPQGSTNEKLFF.

The J gene is TRBJ2-7, the V gene TRBV27; TRBD1 aligns across 8 bases. V gave up 5 bases and J gave up 3 bases; unmatched junction bases: 12. Germline CDR1 MNHEY, CDR2 SMNVEV (reference sequence). The CDR3 loop spans 16 amino acids. CDR3 protein: CASSPRSGTGIYEQYF. The CDR3 DNA is TGTGCCAGCAGTCCGCGCTCCGGGACAGGAATCTACGAGCAGTACTTC.

This clone was found a few times. V is TRBV5-6 and J is TRBJ1-6; D possibly corresponds to TRBD1 (6 bases). The CDR3 length is 19 residues. With 2 bases removed from V and 7 bases from J, the gap between germline ends came to 25 bases. Germline lookup yields CDR1 SGHDT and CDR2 YYEEEE. In DNA form, the CDR3 reads TGTGCCAGCAGCTTTTCTAAAGACAGGCCAGGTTTATTGAATTCACCCCTCCACTTT. As protein: CASSFSKDRPGLLNSPLHF.

The J gene is TRBJ2-7, the V gene TRBV11-2; 9 bases are shared with TRBD2. Looked up from germline, CDR1 is SGHAT and CDR2 is FQNNGV. V shed 5 bases, J shed 3 bases, and the junction held 14 bases outside the gene matches. The CDR3 is made up of 17 amino acids. The CDR3 reads CASSPRAGGGGGYEQYF. The CDR3 nucleotides read TGTGCCAGCAGCCCACGGGCCGGCGGCGGGGGGGGCTACGAGCAGTACTTC.

The rearrangement joins TRBV7-9 to TRBJ1-1, with D possibly matching TRBD1 (5 bases). Germline V gene sequence: CDR1 SEHNR, CDR2 FQNEAQ (reference sequence). Between the trimmed V and J ends, which lost 5 bases and 6 bases, there was a span of 13 bases. The CDR3 runs to 13 residues. DNA of the CDR3: TGTGCCAGCAGCCCAAAGGGGCAACCTGAAGCTTTCTTT. It codes for CASSPKGQPEAFF.

The chain uses TRBV18 and TRBJ2-5; 11 bases agree with TRBD2. The CDR3 is 15 residues long. Germline CDR1 and CDR2: KGHSH and LQKENI. V was pared by 1 base and J by 5 bases, with 3 bases of the junction left unmatched. CDR3: CASSPLTSGTETQYF. CDR3 nucleotide sequence: TGTGCCAGCTCACCACTGACTAGCGGGACGGAGACCCAGTACTTC. The variable domain in full, completed from reference TRBV18 and TRBJ2-5, reads NAGVMQNPRHLVRRRGQEARLRCSPMKGHSHVYWYRQLPEEGLKFMVYLQKENIIDESGMPKERFSAEFPKEGPSILRIQQVVRGDSAAYFCASSPLTSGTETQYFGPGTRLLVL.

J is TRBJ2-3 and V is TRBV28; a possible D gene is TRBD1 (5 bases). Germline V gives CDR1 MDHEN, CDR2 SYDVKM. The CDR3 totals 16 residues. Trimming took 6 bases from V and 1 from J, leaving 17 bases between them. This CDR3 reads CASSPPDSRGTDTQYF. CDR3 coding DNA: TGTGCCAGCAGCCCCCCTGATAGCAGGGGCACAGATACGCAGTATTTT.